This paragraph covers one TCR beta chain sequence. This sample stems from a study of control samples from healthy donors and cancer patients. The CDR3 is made up of 18 amino acids. CDR1 is LNHDA, CDR2 SQIVND, per germline (reference sequence). The ends lost 6 bases at V and 3 bases at J; junction bases unmatched: 16. Here immunoSEQ multiplex PCR was the method, and the copy in TCRdb shows in-frame clones only, minus some. The repertoire holds about 120,000 clones, with approximately 91% as singletons. V gene TRBV19 combines with J gene TRBJ2-3; 9 bases line up with TRBD2. This TCR came from a woman younger than 30 in good health. Sequencing input: blood. The chain's CDR3 is CASSLNPGLALGTDTQYF. The CDR3 bases are TGTGCCAGTAGCCTAAACCCGGGACTAGCATTGGGGACAGATACGCAGTATTTT.